These 13 T cell receptor beta chains share one sample of origin, sequenced in a study of blood T cell repertoires in COVID-19 (dated by TCRdb to 2020 to 2021). Libraries were prepared through the immunoSEQ multiplex PCR assay. This is the immuneACCESS table as TCRdb keeps it, with only in-frame sequences that have V and J called. A part of the clones is gone; compared with another copy, unresolved V genes explain less than half, and the rest is unexplained. The sample includes approximately 200,000 clones, with about 88% observed a single time. The biggest ten clones account for 2.5% to 3% of the sample. Input material: peripheral blood. The receptor source for this set is a woman aged 30 to 39 with active or convalescent COVID-19.

This chain joins TRBV14 and TRBJ2-1; 7 nucleotides agree with TRBD2. V gave up 4 bases and J gave up 0 bases; unmatched junction bases: 15. The length of the CDR3 is 19 residues. CDR1 and CDR2 from the germline V gene are SGHDN and FVKESK. CDR3 region: CASSPPGWGSGDSYNEQFF. The CDR3 coding sequence is TGTGCCAGCAGCCCTCCCGGATGGGGCAGCGGGGACTCCTACAATGAGCAGTTCTTC.

The J gene is TRBJ2-7, the V gene TRBV28; 15 nucleotides align to TRBD2. This CDR3 has 13 residues. Germline V CDR1 and CDR2: MDHEN, SYDVKM. The V gene end was trimmed by 8 bases and the J gene end by 6 bases; junction bases not matched to a gene: 2. In nucleotides, the CDR3 is TGTGCCAGCCGGACTAGCGGGAGGGGCGAGCAGTACTTC. Amino acids: CASRTSGRGEQYF.

The chain has TRBV19 and TRBJ1-4; D is possibly TRBD1 (5 bases). Trimming removed 4 bases from V and 2 bases from J, with 14 bases in between. This CDR3 has 16 amino acids. Germline V lookup: CDR1 LNHDA, CDR2 SQIVND (reference sequence). CDR3 region: CASSTRGGATNEKLFF. The CDR3 DNA follows: TGTGCCAGTAGTACGCGGGGGGGAGCGACTAATGAAAAACTGTTTTTT.

This clone has more than one count but fewer than ten. The chain links TRBV4-1 to TRBJ2-2; D is uncertain. The CDR3 is 17 residues long. Between the trimmed V and J ends, which lost 4 bases and 0 bases, there was a span of 15 bases. From germline, CDR1 is MGHRA and CDR2 YSYEKL. CDR3 amino acids: CASSLTQTLANTGELFF. CDR3 nucleotides: TGCGCCAGCAGCCTGACCCAGACTCTAGCGAACACCGGGGAGCTGTTTTTT.

This clone was detected once. The chain carries TRBV5-1 and TRBJ2-1; D is undetermined. V lost 5 bases to trimming and J lost 1 base, with 10 bases between them. CDR1 is SGHRS and CDR2 is YFSETQ in the germline V gene. The CDR3 runs 14 residues. CDR3 DNA: TGCGCCAGCAGTCCTACAGTGTCCTACAATGAGCAGTTCTTC. Translation gives CASSPTVSYNEQFF.

The chain recombines TRBV2 with TRBJ1-5, with 8 bases that match TRBD1. The CDR3 spans 14 residues. Unmatched junction bases numbered 6, after V lost 2 bases and J lost 9 bases. Germline lookup yields CDR1 SNHLY and CDR2 FYNNEI. CDR3 nucleotides: TGTGCCAGCAGTGAAAGGGACAGGTTAACGCCCCAGCATTTT. Amino acid sequence: CASSERDRLTPQHF.

This chain joins TRBV5-1 and TRBJ2-3; 11 bases match TRBD2. The germline V gene encodes CDR1 SGHRS and CDR2 YFSETQ. V lost 2 bases and J lost 2; bases outside the gene matches: 4. CDR3 length: 16 residues. CDR3 sequence reads: CASSLELAGDTDTQYF. The CDR3 DNA is TGCGCCAGCAGCTTAGAACTAGCGGGGGACACAGATACGCAGTATTTT.

The chain carries TRBV15 and TRBJ2-3, with 8 bases identical to TRBD2. The CDR3 covers 16 residues. Germline values: CDR1 LNHNV, CDR2 YYDKDF (reference sequence). V lost 1 base to trimming and J lost 2 bases; unmatched junction nucleotides: 5. CDR3 DNA sequence: TGTGCCACCAGCAGAGGCCAACTAGCGGACACAGATACGCAGTATTTT. It translates to CATSRGQLADTDTQYF.

V and J are TRBV2 and TRBJ2-7; TRBD2 is a possible D gene (6 bases). In germline, CDR1 is SNHLY, CDR2 FYNNEI. The ends were cut back, 7 bases at V and 2 bases at J, with 15 bases in the middle. This CDR3 has 14 amino acids. CDR3 in amino acids: CASNEGLAAYEQYF. CDR3 bases: TGTGCCAGCAATGAGGGACTGGCTGCCTACGAGCAGTACTTC.

A remark on this clone: An end of the junction differs from the germline gene, which may be a read error. V usage is TRBV7-7 and J usage is TRBJ2-5; 8 bases map to TRBD2. This CDR3 is built from 15 residues. Germline V CDR1 and CDR2: SSHAT, FNYEAQ (reference sequence). CDR3 nucleotide sequence: TGTGCTAGCAGCCCGGGACTAGGGGAACAAGAGACCCAGTACTTC. Its protein is CASSPGLGEQETQYF.

This clone was counted only a few times. The V gene is TRBV7-2, the J gene TRBJ1-5; no clear D. In germline, CDR1 is SGHTA, CDR2 FQGNSA. V gave up 2 bases and J gave up 0 bases, with 11 bases separating them. The length of the CDR3 is 16 residues. The CDR3 sequence is CASSLTGGYSNQPQHF. The CDR3 coding sequence is TGTGCCAGCAGCTTAACCGGCGGCTATAGCAATCAGCCCCAGCATTTT.

The chain combines TRBV9 with TRBJ2-7; D ambiguous. The germline CDR1 and CDR2 sequences are SGDLS and YYNGEE. With 1 base removed from V and 4 bases from J, the gap between germline ends came to 15 bases. The CDR3 has 15 amino acids. CDR3 sequence: CASSVSPQKTYEQYF. CDR3 nucleotides: TGTGCCAGCAGCGTATCCCCCCAGAAAACATACGAGCAGTACTTC.

The V gene is TRBV28, the J gene TRBJ1-3; 12 bases are shared with TRBD1. Germline-derived CDR1 and CDR2 are MDHEN and SYDVKM. The length of the CDR3 is 14 residues. V lost 7 bases to trimming and J lost 6 bases; unmatched junction nucleotides: 4. CDR3 protein: CASKGTGGENTIYF. CDR3 in DNA: TGTGCCAGCAAAGGGACAGGGGGCGAAAACACCATATATTTT.